This T cell receptor (beta chain) was recovered during a study of blood T cell repertoires in COVID-19. Across the whole study: T cells, B-cell-depleted T cells, or PBMCs supplied cDNA or gDNA.

The CDR3 extends over 16 amino acids. Germline CDR1 and CDR2: SGHRS and YFSETQ. V was pared by 6 bases and J by 2 bases, with 11 bases of the junction left unmatched. Authors' analysis steps: Estimation of nucleated cell counts was performed using reference gene primer amplification. The protocol was immunoSEQ multiplex PCR, while the TCRdb copy is restricted to in-frame clones and leaves out a portion. That table is the source of V, J and clone size, and D and trimming were worked out from the DNA. The sample contains about 260,000 clones, around 87% of which appear only once. This clone was found a few times.

The TCR was taken from a woman aged 40 to 55 who had recovered from COVID-19. Sequenced material: peripheral blood. The rearrangement uses TRBV5-1 and TRBJ2-3; TRBD2 agrees at 8 bases. This CDR3 is CASMDGGLVLTDTQYF. In nucleotides, the CDR3 is TGCGCCAGCATGGACGGGGGACTAGTGCTCACAGATACGCAGTATTTT.